The T cell receptor (beta chain) under discussion was sequenced for a study of CD8 T cells in Susac syndrome (dated by TCRdb to about 2019). About the full investigation: The study used repertoire sequencing to test whether antigen drove CD8+ T cell activation and differentiation in Susac syndrome. On the study overall, not on this receptor specifically: The TCR sequencing and HLA analysis was acknowledged to have included a relatively small number of individuals.

To note about this clonotype: Its antigen remains undetermined. Base qualities are not at hand, and no much larger clone is one base apart.

Peripheral blood CD8+ and CD4+ T cells from healthy donors, Susac syndrome patients and multiple sclerosis patients were profiled using high-throughput TCR beta sequencing. The healthy donors served as controls matched for age and sex. CD8+ TEMRA cells were enriched by FACS, while bulk CD8+ and CD4+ T cells were purified by magnetic negative isolation. Blood was drawn into EDTA tubes, processed within 24 hours, and PBMCs were isolated by density gradient centrifugation. PBMCs intended for TCR sequencing were cryopreserved in liquid nitrogen and were subsequently thawed in a 37 degrees C water bath. The sorted or isolated CD4+, CD8+ and CD8+ TEMRA cells had a purity of 90% or higher. V and J are truncated by 6 bases and 5 bases respectively, leaving an intervening sequence of 7 bases. Spanning cysteine to phenylalanine, the CDR3 consists of 11 amino acids. The only DNA kept is the CDR3, 33 bases in frame from the first base. The germline V gene supplies CDR1 MDHEN and CDR2 SYDVKM.

RNA was extracted with the RNeasy kit and roughly 0.5 to 1 ug was reverse transcribed using random hexamers. The immunoSEQ multiplex PCR assay, covering 54 Vbeta and 13 Jbeta segments, was used to amplify TCR beta CDR3 regions. PCR amplification bias was corrected by using a synthetic template baseline for primer optimization and computational correction. The original methods were these. Reads were annotated to V, D and J genes per IMGT and analyzed with immunoSEQ Analyzer, keeping only productive sequences. Clonality was computed as one minus Shannon entropy normalized by log2 of the number of productive unique sequences. For each patient and control, public and private clones were evaluated among the 100 most prevalent clones. Clones were defined as Susac-specific when absent from the healthy and MS cohorts, from some 1,100 published viral clones and from other ImmuneACCESS disease sequences. In TCRdb, the public reads were trimmed at Q25 with fastp and aligned with MiXCR, with productive beta chains retained. Rows matching on CDR3 protein sequence are summarized as one entry with the most common DNA and genes. TCRdb's processing, not the authors' own work, is the source of the V and J calls. This sample gives 150,000 to 200,000 distinct CDR3 sequences in total; about 94% of them show up just once. Together, the top ten hold over 0.12% of the sample.

The sample taken for sequencing was CD4+ T cells from PBMCs. The chain uses TRBV28 and TRBJ1-2; confidence is insufficient to name the D gene. The TCR was taken from a human donor in good health. The DNA reads as follows: TGTGCCAGCAGCTCTCGATATGGCTACACCTTC. It encodes CASSSRYGYTF.